The 21 T cell receptor beta chains below were found in one sample sequenced in a study of blood T cell repertoires in COVID-19. Sequencing was performed with immunoSEQ multiplex PCR; in TCRdb, only in-frame clones are kept and a portion is missing. In the table there are some 270,000 clones, approximately 81% of which are singletons. Specimen: PBMCs or T cells enriched from blood (not recorded which). The receptors were gathered from a woman in her forties or fifties who had been exposed to COVID-19.

The rearrangement joins TRBV5-1 to TRBJ1-2, with 7 nucleotides matching TRBD1. Germline CDR1 reads SGHRS; CDR2 reads YFSETQ. Losses at the gene ends were 4 bases for V and 10 bases for J; bases not matched to a gene: 4. The CDR3 runs to 11 residues. The CDR3 DNA reads TGCGCCAGCAGCCAAGACAGGGTCTACACCTTC. Translating it yields CASSQDRVYTF.

This chain joins TRBV5-1 and TRBJ2-5, with unresolved D. The ends were cut back, 5 bases at V and 5 bases at J, with 7 bases in the middle. Germline CDR1 SGHRS, CDR2 YFSETQ. The CDR3 runs to 11 residues. This chain's CDR3 is CASSAAETQYF. CDR3 DNA: TGCGCCAGCAGTGCGGCGGAGACCCAGTACTTC. The variable domain in full, with the rest retrieved from reference TRBV5-1 and TRBJ2-5, is KAGVTQTPRYLIKTRGQQVTLSCSPISGHRSVSWYQQTPGQGLQFLFEYFSETQRNKGNFPGRFSGRQFSNSRSEMNVSTLELGDSALYLCASSAAETQYFGPGTRLLVL.

The chain joins TRBV29-1 to TRBJ1-1, with D hard to call. Between the trimmed V and J ends, which lost 1 base and 7 bases, there was a span of 7 bases. Germline V lookup: CDR1 SQVTM, CDR2 ANQGSEA. CDR3 length equals 11 residues. This CDR3 is CSVEGTSEAFF. CDR3 coding DNA: TGCAGCGTTGAAGGTACAAGTGAAGCTTTCTTT.

Here the CDR3 DNA reads TGTGCCGCCACTCAGGTTCCTAACTATGGCTACACCTTC. It codes for CAATQVPNYGYTF. This chain joins TRBV2 and TRBJ1-2; D is undetermined. V was pared by 11 bases and J by 0 bases, with 13 bases between. This CDR3 comprises 13 residues. Germline V gene lookup returns CDR1 SNHLY and CDR2 FYNNEI.

The V call is TRBV25-1, the J call TRBJ1-1; a possible D gene is TRBD1 (5 bases). CDR3 size: 14 residues. Per germline, CDR1 MGHDK and CDR2 SYGVNS. The ends were cut back, 3 bases at V and 5 bases at J, with 13 bases in the middle. The CDR3 region is CASSEGLLNTEAFF. In DNA, the CDR3 is TGTGCCAGCAGTGAGGGGCTCCTTAATACTGAAGCTTTCTTT.

The chain is built from TRBV5-8 and TRBJ1-1; 7 nucleotides align to TRBD1. V was pared by 3 bases and J by 0 bases, with 11 bases of the junction left unmatched. Germline-derived CDR1 and CDR2 are SGHTS and YDEGEE. This CDR3 contains 17 residues. Written as DNA, the CDR3 is TGTGCCAGCAGCTACCGGGACAGCACTTCAATGAACACTGAAGCTTTCTTT. Protein sequence: CASSYRDSTSMNTEAFF.

This clone was seen a few times. CDR3 in DNA: TGTGCCAGCAGCCAAGGGGAAGGGGGCAAACTGTTTTTT. Its translation: CASSQGEGGKLFF. The chain couples TRBV4-2 to TRBJ1-4; TRBD1 aligns across 7 bases. CDR1 and CDR2 from the germline V gene are LGHNA and YNFKEQ. The V gene end was trimmed by 1 base and the J gene end by 11 bases; junction bases not matched to a gene: 4. This CDR3 spans 13 amino acids.

The chain employs TRBV28 and TRBJ2-1; TRBD2 agrees at 7 bases. V trimming: 6 bases; J trimming: 3 bases; junction bases outside the gene matches: 14. Germline V gene lookup returns CDR1 MDHEN and CDR2 SYDVKM. The CDR3 runs to 17 residues. Written as DNA, the CDR3 is TGTGCCAGCAGCCCTATGAGACGCCCGGGAGGCTACAATGAGCAGTTCTTC. Translated: CASSPMRRPGGYNEQFF.

The chain recombines TRBV29-1 with TRBJ2-5, with D uncertain. Germline V gene sequence: CDR1 SQVTM, CDR2 ANQGSEA. This CDR3 region has 11 residues. Trimming shortened V by 4 bases and J by 6 bases, and 9 bases separated the two germline ends. The CDR3 bases are TGCAGCGTTGCTAGTTATCAGACCCAGTACTTC. This codes for CSVASYQTQYF.

The rearrangement links TRBV27 to TRBJ1-1; the D gene is possibly TRBD1 (6 bases). The germline CDR1 and CDR2 sequences are MNHEY and SMNVEV (reference sequence). V dropped 10 bases and J dropped 0 bases, with 15 bases sitting between them. The CDR3 is made up of 14 amino acids. The chain's CDR3 is CATPRGGLNTEAFF. DNA for the CDR3: TGTGCCACCCCTAGGGGGGGCCTGAACACTGAAGCTTTCTTT.

This chain links TRBV5-8 with TRBJ1-1; TRBD1 agrees at 9 bases. Looked up from germline, CDR1 is SGHTS and CDR2 is YDEGEE. With 4 bases clipped from V and 8 bases from J, the junction kept 3 bases outside the gene matches. The CDR3 loop spans 12 amino acids. The CDR3 sequence is CASSGTGSEAFF. The DNA of the CDR3 is TGTGCCAGCAGCGGGACAGGGTCGGAAGCTTTCTTT.

This clone turned up a few times. The chain carries TRBV13 and TRBJ1-1; 9 bases match TRBD1. Germline CDR1 is PRHDT and CDR2 is FYEKMQ (reference sequence). This CDR3 has 13 residues. With V trimmed by 5 bases and J by 3 bases, 1 base remained unmatched. CDR3 sequence (DNA): TGTGCCAGCAGCGGGACAGGGTACACTGAAGCTTTCTTT. Its protein product is CASSGTGYTEAFF.

The chain carries TRBV4-3 and TRBJ1-1; 9 bases are a match to TRBD1. CDR3 length: 15 amino acids. V gave up 2 bases and J gave up 5 bases; unmatched junction bases: 6. CDR1 is LGHNA, CDR2 YSLEER, per germline. The DNA for the CDR3 is TGCGCCAGCAGCCAAATGGGACAGGGAAGAACTGAAGCTTTCTTT. Translating gives CASSQMGQGRTEAFF.

The chain couples TRBV4-2 to TRBJ1-4; D is unclear. The CDR3 totals 17 residues. Trimming took 4 bases from V and 0 from J, leaving 15 bases between them. CDR1 LGHNA and CDR2 YNFKEQ come from the germline V gene. The CDR3 here is CASSPTLEIATNEKLFF. CDR3 nucleotide sequence: TGTGCCAGCAGCCCCACCCTGGAGATCGCAACTAATGAAAAACTGTTTTTT.

J is TRBJ2-1 and V is TRBV5-1; D gene unclear. This CDR3 region has 14 residues. CDR1 and CDR2 (germline): SGHRS, YFSETQ. V lost 2 bases and J lost 3, with 9 bases in between. The CDR3: CASSFDFLYNEQFF. DNA of the CDR3: TGCGCCAGCAGCTTTGACTTCCTCTACAATGAGCAGTTCTTC. Complete variable domain (other parts from reference TRBV5-1 and TRBJ2-1): KAGVTQTPRYLIKTRGQQVTLSCSPISGHRSVSWYQQTPGQGLQFLFEYFSETQRNKGNFPGRFSGRQFSNSRSEMNVSTLELGDSALYLCASSFDFLYNEQFFGPGTRLTVL.

The V call is TRBV15, the J call TRBJ1-2; TRBD1 might be the D (5 bases). CDR1 and CDR2 from the germline V gene are LNHNV and YYDKDF (reference sequence). Trimming left V 0 bases short and J 4 bases short, with 15 bases between. CDR3 length equals 16 residues. CDR3 region: CATSREKGASSYGYTF. CDR3 in DNA: TGTGCCACCAGCAGAGAAAAAGGGGCGAGCTCCTATGGCTACACCTTC. Full variable domain (missing parts from reference TRBV15 and TRBJ1-2): DAMVIQNPRYQVTQFGKPVTLSCSQTLNHNVMYWYQQKSSQAPKLLFHYYDKDFNNEADTPDNFQSRRPNTSFCFLDIRSPGLGDTAMYLCATSREKGASSYGYTFGSGTRLTVV.

This chain links TRBV11-3 with TRBJ2-1; maybe TRBD2 (7 bases). V was trimmed by 5 bases and J by 4 bases, leaving 12 bases between them. CDR1 is SGHNT, CDR2 YENEEA, per germline. The CDR3 spans 14 residues. CDR3: CASSQRGGYNEQFF. The CDR3 DNA sequence: TGTGCCAGCAGCCAAAGGGGGGGTTACAATGAGCAGTTCTTC.

A note on this clone: A read error is possible here, since a much larger clone lies one base away. In DNA, the CDR3 is TGTGCCAGCAGCCAACAGGGGGAAGCTTTCTTT. This encodes CASSQQGEAFF. The V call is TRBV13, the J call TRBJ1-1, with 7 bases aligning to TRBD1. J was trimmed by 8 bases and V by 5 bases; bases with no gene match: 2. CDR1 and CDR2 from the germline V gene are PRHDT and FYEKMQ (reference sequence). This CDR3 has 11 amino acids.

V gene TRBV5-4 combines with J gene TRBJ2-5, with TRBD1 as a possible D gene (6 bases). V was shortened by 3 bases and J by 2 bases, with 8 bases between the two germline ends. CDR1 is SGHNT, CDR2 YYREEE, per germline (reference sequence). CDR3 length: 13 amino acids. CDR3 sequence: CASSSGQQETQYF. CDR3 in DNA: TGTGCCAGCAGCTCCGGACAGCAAGAGACCCAGTACTTC. Looking up the rest from reference TRBV5-4 and TRBJ2-5 gives the full variable domain: ETGVTQSPTHLIKTRGQQVTLRCSSQSGHNTVSWYQQALGQGPQFIFQYYREEENGRGNFPPRFSGLQFPNYSSELNVNALELDDSALYLCASSSGQQETQYFGPGTRLLVL.

The gene calls are TRBV10-3 and TRBJ2-3; 12 bases align to TRBD2. The CDR3 sequence is 17 residues long. Per the germline V gene, CDR1 is ENHRY and CDR2 is SYGVKD. Germline trimming cut 1 base from V and 5 bases from J; bases unmatched to any gene: 7. The CDR3 coding sequence is TGTGCCATCAGTGAGTTTGCGACTAGCGGGGGTTTAGATACGCAGTATTTT. Translated: CAISEFATSGGLDTQYF.

V gene TRBV27 combines with J gene TRBJ1-2; 7 bases are shared with TRBD1. In germline, CDR1 is MNHEY, CDR2 SMNVEV (reference sequence). With V trimmed by 3 bases and J by 5 bases, 3 bases remained unmatched. There are 13 residues in the CDR3. CDR3 bases: TGTGCCAGCAGTTTCCGACAGGGTTATGGCTACACCTTC. Protein product: CASSFRQGYGYTF.